The T cell receptor (beta chain) described here comes from a study of T cell changes during pregnancy in multiple sclerosis. The germline gives CDR1 SNHLY, CDR2 FYNNEI. The CDR3 is 14 residues long. The germline V and J ends were trimmed by 6 bases and 4 bases, with 16 bases remaining between them. Assay: immunoSEQ multiplex PCR; the TCRdb copy retains only in-frame clones and omits some. This repertoire shows tens of thousands of clones, roughly 91% found once; its top ten account for roughly 1.4%. This sequence joins TRBV2 and TRBJ2-7, with D possibly matching TRBD1 (6 bases). This sequence originates from a female donor with multiple sclerosis, enrolled in a pregnancy study. Sequencing was performed on PBMCs (not recorded whether the cells were cultured). The DNA for the CDR3 is TGTGCCAGCAGGGGGGCCCGAAGGGGGTACGAGCAGTACTTC. Its translation: CASRGARRGYEQYF.